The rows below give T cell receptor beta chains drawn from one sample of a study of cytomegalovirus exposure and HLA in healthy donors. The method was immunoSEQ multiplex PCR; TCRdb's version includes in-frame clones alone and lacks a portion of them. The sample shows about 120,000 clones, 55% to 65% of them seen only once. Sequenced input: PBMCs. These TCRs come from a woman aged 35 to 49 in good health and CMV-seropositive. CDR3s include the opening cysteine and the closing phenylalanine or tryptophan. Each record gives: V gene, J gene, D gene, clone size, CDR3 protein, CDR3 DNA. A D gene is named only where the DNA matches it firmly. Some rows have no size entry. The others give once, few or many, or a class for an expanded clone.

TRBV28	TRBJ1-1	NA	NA	CASSSEDTEAFF	TGTGCCAGCAGTTCAGAGGACACTGAAGCTTTCTTT
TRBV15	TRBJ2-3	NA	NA	CATSRDTVDTQYF	TGTGCCACCAGCAGAGACACGGTAGATACGCAGTATTTT
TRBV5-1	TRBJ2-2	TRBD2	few	CASRFSGSSVGELFF	TGCGCCAGCAGATTTAGCGGGAGTTCGGTCGGGGAGCTGTTTTTT
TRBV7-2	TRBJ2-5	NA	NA	CASSPHLGSGQETQYF	TGTGCCAGCAGCCCTCATTTGGGTAGCGGACAAGAGACCCAGTACTTC
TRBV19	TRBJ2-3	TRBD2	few	CASIGTSSTDTQYF	TGTGCCAGCATAGGGACTAGTAGCACAGATACGCAGTATTTT
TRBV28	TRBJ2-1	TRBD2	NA	CASRKGIAGGYNEQFF	TGTGCCAGCCGTAAGGGGATAGCGGGAGGATACAATGAGCAGTTCTTC
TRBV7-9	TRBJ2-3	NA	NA	CASSSPDTQYF	TGTGCCAGCAGCTCCCCGGATACGCAGTATTTT
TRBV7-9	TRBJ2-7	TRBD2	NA	CSSSLYREGYEQYF	TGTTCCAGCAGCTTATACCGGGAGGGATACGAGCAGTACTTC
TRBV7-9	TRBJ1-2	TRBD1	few	CASSSDRGDYGYTF	TGTGCCAGCAGCTCGGACAGGGGTGACTATGGCTACACCTTC
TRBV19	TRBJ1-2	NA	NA	CARGRVDSYGYTF	TGTGCCAGAGGGCGGGTAGATAGCTATGGCTACACCTTC
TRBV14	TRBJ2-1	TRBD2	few	CASSQEVGGVGQFF	TGTGCCAGCAGCCAAGAGGTTGGGGGGGTCGGGCAGTTCTTC
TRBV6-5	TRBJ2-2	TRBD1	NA	CASRRTGNTGELFF	TGTGCCAGCAGGCGGACAGGGAACACCGGGGAGCTGTTTTTT
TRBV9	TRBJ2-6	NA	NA	CASSRLGVAGANVLTF	TGTGCCAGCAGTCGACTAGGCGTCGCTGGGGCCAACGTCCTGACTTTC
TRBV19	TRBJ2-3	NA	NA	CASSIRDMPTDTQYF	TGTGCCAGTAGTATTCGAGACATGCCCACAGATACGCAGTATTTT
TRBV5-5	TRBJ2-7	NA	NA	CASSRHREFPYEQYF	TGTGCCAGCAGCCGGCACAGGGAGTTCCCCTACGAGCAGTACTTC
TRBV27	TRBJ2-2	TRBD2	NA	CASTWGGATGELFF	TGTGCCAGCACCTGGGGAGGGGCCACCGGGGAGCTGTTTTTT
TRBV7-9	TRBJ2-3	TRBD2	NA	CASSLSLAGFGDTQYF	TGTGCCAGCAGCTTAAGTCTAGCGGGATTTGGAGATACGCAGTATTTT
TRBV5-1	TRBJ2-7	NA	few	CASSVDVGGRVSYEQYF	TGCGCCAGCAGCGTGGATGTGGGGGGGCGCGTCTCCTACGAGCAGTACTTC
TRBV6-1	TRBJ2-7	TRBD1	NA	CASSEGTGDEQYF	TGTGCCAGCAGTGAAGGGACAGGGGACGAGCAGTACTTC
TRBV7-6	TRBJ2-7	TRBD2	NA	CASSALAGNSYEQYF	TGTGCCAGCAGCGCGCTAGCGGGAAACTCCTACGAGCAGTACTTC
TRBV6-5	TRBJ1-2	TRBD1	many	CASSYRRTGGGYGYTF	TGTGCCAGCAGTTACAGAAGGACAGGGGGCGGCTATGGCTACACCTTC
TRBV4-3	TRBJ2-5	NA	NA	CASSQDQTVFTETQYF	TGCGCCAGCAGCCAAGATCAGACAGTCTTTACGGAGACCCAGTACTTC
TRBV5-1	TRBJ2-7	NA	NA	CASSLILEGEQYF	TGCGCCAGCAGCCTGATACTAGAAGGCGAGCAGTACTTC
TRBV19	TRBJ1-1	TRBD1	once	CASSIVVGQGLWGNTEAFF	TGTGCCAGTAGTATAGTGGTCGGACAGGGGCTTTGGGGGAACACTGAAGCTTTCTTT
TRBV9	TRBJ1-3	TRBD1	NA	CASSPGTGDDTIYF	TGTGCCAGCAGTCCCGGGACAGGCGACGACACCATATATTTT
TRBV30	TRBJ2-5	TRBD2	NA	CAWNSLAGGLETQYF	TGTGCCTGGAACTCGCTAGCGGGAGGATTAGAGACCCAGTACTTC
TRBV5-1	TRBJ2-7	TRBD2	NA	CASSLLAGELYEQYF	TGCGCCAGCAGCCTGCTGGCGGGGGAGCTCTACGAGCAGTACTTC
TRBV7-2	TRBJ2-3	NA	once	CASSFELSTDTQYF	TGTGCCAGCAGCTTTGAGCTGAGCACAGATACGCAGTATTTT
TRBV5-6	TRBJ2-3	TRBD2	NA	CASSLALAGFSTDTQYF	TGTGCCAGCAGCTTGGCCCTAGCGGGTTTCAGCACAGATACGCAGTATTTT
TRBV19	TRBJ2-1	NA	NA	CASRRDHPSYNEQFF	TGTGCCAGTAGGCGGGACCACCCCTCCTACAATGAGCAGTTCTTC
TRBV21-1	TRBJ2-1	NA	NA	CASICGRAFHEQFF	TGTGCCAGCATCTGTGGGAGGGCCTTTCATGAGCAGTTCTTC
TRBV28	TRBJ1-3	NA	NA	CASSLGSFSGNTIYF	TGTGCCAGCAGTTTGGGCAGCTTCTCTGGAAACACCATATATTTT
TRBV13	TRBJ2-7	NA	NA	CASSPWSHNRVVSYEQYF	TGTGCCAGCAGCCCATGGTCCCACAACAGGGTTGTCTCCTACGAGCAGTACTTC
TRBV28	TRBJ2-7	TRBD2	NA	CASSSSGTSSYEQYF	TGTGCCAGCAGTTCCAGCGGGACTAGTAGTTACGAGCAGTACTTC
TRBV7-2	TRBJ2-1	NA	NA	CASRGGVSYNEQFF	TGTGCCAGCAGAGGGGGAGTCTCCTACAATGAGCAGTTCTTC
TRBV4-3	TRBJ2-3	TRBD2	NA	CASSHLRTSGSGQYF	TGCGCCAGCAGCCACCTACGGACTAGCGGGAGCGGGCAGTATTTT
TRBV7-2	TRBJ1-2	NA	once	CASSLEPSNYGYTF	TGTGCCAGCAGCTTAGAGCCCTCTAACTATGGCTACACCTTC
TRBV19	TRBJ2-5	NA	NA	CASTGMPQETQYF	TGTGCCAGTACCGGGATGCCGCAAGAGACCCAGTACTTC
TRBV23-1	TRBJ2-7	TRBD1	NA	CASSQSWDRTFYEQYF	TGCGCCAGCAGTCAATCGTGGGACAGGACCTTCTACGAGCAGTACTTC
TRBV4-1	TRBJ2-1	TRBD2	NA	CASSLEAGLAGLEQFF	TGCGCCAGCAGCCTCGAAGCGGGACTAGCGGGTCTCGAGCAGTTCTTC
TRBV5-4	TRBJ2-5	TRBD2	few	CASSYRREAQETQYF	TGTGCCAGCAGCTACCGCCGGGAGGCCCAAGAGACCCAGTACTTC
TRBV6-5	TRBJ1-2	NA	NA	CAAQDSSNYGYTF	TGTGCCGCCCAGGACAGTTCAAACTATGGCTACACCTTC
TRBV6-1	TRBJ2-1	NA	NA	CASSERGGAYNEQFF	TGTGCCAGCAGTGAACGTGGCGGGGCCTACAATGAGCAGTTCTTC
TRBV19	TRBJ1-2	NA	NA	CASTLGGAGGYTF	TGTGCCAGTACCCTGGGGGGGGCTGGCGGCTACACCTTC
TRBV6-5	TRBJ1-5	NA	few	CASSYAVTNQPQHF	TGTGCCAGCAGTTACGCGGTGACCAATCAGCCCCAGCATTTT
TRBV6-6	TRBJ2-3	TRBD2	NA	CASIRTSGRTDTQYF	TGTGCCAGCATAAGGACTAGCGGGCGCACAGATACGCAGTATTTT
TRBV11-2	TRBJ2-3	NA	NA	CASSSSLAHTQYF	TGTGCCAGCAGCTCGTCGTTAGCCCATACGCAGTATTTT
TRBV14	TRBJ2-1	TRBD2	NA	CASSQVGLAGGPEQFF	TGTGCCAGCAGCCAAGTCGGACTAGCGGGAGGGCCTGAGCAGTTCTTC
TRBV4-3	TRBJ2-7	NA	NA	CASSQDYQGPYEQYF	TGCGCCAGCAGCCAAGATTACCAGGGCCCCTACGAGCAGTACTTC
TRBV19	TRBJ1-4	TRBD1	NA	CACRGQNKEKLFF	TGTGCCTGTAGGGGACAGAACAAGGAAAAACTGTTTTTT
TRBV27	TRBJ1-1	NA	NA	CASSLSLAVLINTEAFF	TGTGCCAGCAGTTTATCCCTCGCGGTCCTAATAAACACTGAAGCTTTCTTT
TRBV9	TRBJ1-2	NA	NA	CASSPAGKPGYTF	TGTGCCAGCAGCCCAGCCGGGAAACCTGGCTACACCTTC
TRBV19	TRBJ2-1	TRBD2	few	CASSLLANSYNEQFF	TGTGCCAGTAGTTTACTAGCGAACTCCTACAATGAGCAGTTCTTC
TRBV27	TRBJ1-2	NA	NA	CASSLAGQGYGYTF	TGTGCCAGCAGTTTAGCGGGTCAGGGGTATGGCTACACCTTC
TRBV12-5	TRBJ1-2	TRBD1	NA	CASGLLLRGQTNYGYTF	TGTGCTAGTGGTTTGCTCCTTAGGGGACAGACTAACTATGGCTACACCTTC